This T cell receptor beta chain comes out of a study of cytomegalovirus exposure and HLA in healthy donors. The overall study: In terms of ancestry, the Caucasian-associated cluster contained around four fifths of the approximately 400 genotyped donors.

PCR amplification relied on 60 Vbeta primers (plus 13 Jbeta primers). The protocol was immunoSEQ multiplex PCR, while the TCRdb copy is restricted to in-frame clones and leaves out a portion. The data contain 130,000 to 150,000 clones, about 85% of them singletons. CDR1 and CDR2 from the germline V gene are SGHVS and FQNEAQ. The CDR3 is 14 amino acids. Trimming removed 1 base from V and 7 bases from J, with 14 bases in between. Of note for this clone: Its antigen is as yet unknown.

Study-wide findings and caveats: Later analysis identified several of the most significant clusters that appeared linked to common viral pathogens. Clonal expansion, a later analysis showed, was greater in HLA-associated TCR beta chains than in equally common others. Roughly 170 TCR beta chains were listed as cytomegalovirus-associated.

Sequencing used PBMCs. The chain employs TRBV7-8 and TRBJ2-7; D might be TRBD2 (5 bases). The source of this sequence is a boy aged 2 to 10 in good health and CMV-seronegative. CDR3 in DNA: TGTGCCAGCAGCTTAGGAGGGAGTCGGTATGAGCAGTACTTC. Protein sequence: CASSLGGSRYEQYF. The full variable domain, with the rest looked up from reference TRBV7-8 and TRBJ2-7, is GAGVSQSPRYKVAKRGQDVALRCDPISGHVSLFWYQQALGQGPEFLTYFQNEAQLDKSGLPSDRFFAERPEGSVSTLKIQRTQQEDSAVYLCASSLGGSRYEQYFGPGTRLTVT.